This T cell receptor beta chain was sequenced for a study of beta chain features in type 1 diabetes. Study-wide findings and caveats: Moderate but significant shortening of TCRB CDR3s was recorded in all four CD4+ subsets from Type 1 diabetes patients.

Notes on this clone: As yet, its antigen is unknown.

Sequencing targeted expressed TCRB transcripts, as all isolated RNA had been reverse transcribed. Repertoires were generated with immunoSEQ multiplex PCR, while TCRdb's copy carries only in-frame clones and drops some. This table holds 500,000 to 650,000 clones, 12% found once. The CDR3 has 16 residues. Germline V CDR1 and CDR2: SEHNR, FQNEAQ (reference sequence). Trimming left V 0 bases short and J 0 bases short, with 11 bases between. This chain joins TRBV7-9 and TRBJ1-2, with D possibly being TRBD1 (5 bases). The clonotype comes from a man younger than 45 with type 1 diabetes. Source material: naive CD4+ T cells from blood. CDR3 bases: TGTGCCAGCAGCTTAGCGGCAGTAGGGGCTAACTATGGCTACACCTTC. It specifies CASSLAAVGANYGYTF.